The 18 T cell receptor beta chains presented below share a single source sample, sequenced in a study of beta chain features in type 1 diabetes. Reverse transcribing all isolated RNA meant expressed TCRB transcripts were sequenced. Method: immunoSEQ multiplex PCR; TCRdb's copy keeps in-frame clones and lacks some. The sample holds approximately 300,000 clones, 8% to 13% seen once. Sequencing was done on a sample of naive CD4+ T cells from blood. The receptors stem from a woman aged 25 to 39 in good health.

The rearrangement joins TRBV27 to TRBJ2-3; the D gene is possibly TRBD2 (6 bases). Per germline, CDR1 MNHEY and CDR2 SMNVEV (reference sequence). Trimming took 3 bases from V and 1 from J, leaving 14 bases between them. The CDR3 has 16 amino acids. The CDR3 DNA reads as TGTGCCAGCAGTTTTAGCGGCCCTTGGGGCACAGATACGCAGTATTTT. Protein sequence: CASSFSGPWGTDTQYF.

This chain joins TRBV18 and TRBJ1-1; 7 nucleotides agree with TRBD1. V was pared by 6 bases and J by 0 bases, with 7 bases of the junction left unmatched. Germline CDR1 reads KGHSH; CDR2 reads LQKENI. The CDR3 is 15 amino acids. The CDR3 here is CASSARQGLNTEAFF. In DNA, the CDR3 is TGTGCCAGCTCGGCTCGACAGGGATTGAACACTGAAGCTTTCTTT.

V is TRBV2 and J is TRBJ1-3, with D tentatively TRBD1 (6 bases). The CDR3 spans 16 residues. Germline CDR1 reads SNHLY; CDR2 reads FYNNEI. V was cut by 6 bases and J by 0 bases, with 15 bases left in between. The CDR3: CASSHDRLRSGNTIYF. The CDR3 bases are TGTGCCAGCAGCCACGACAGGCTCCGCTCTGGAAACACCATATATTTT.

V gene TRBV27 combines with J gene TRBJ1-1; 8 bases are shared with TRBD1. V gave up 5 bases and J gave up 5 bases; unmatched junction bases: 7. Germline-derived CDR1 and CDR2 are MNHEY and SMNVEV (reference sequence). CDR3 length equals 14 residues. The CDR3 DNA is TGTGCCAGCAGTACAGGGGGTGATTCGACTGAAGCTTTCTTT. Translating it yields CASSTGGDSTEAFF.

With respect to this clone: A read error may account for a junction end that differs from germline. This chain joins TRBV7-7 and TRBJ2-5; TRBD2 might be the D (5 bases). The CDR3 has 13 residues. Germline V gene data show CDR1 as SSHAT and CDR2 as FNYEAQ (reference sequence). This CDR3 is CASSLDGDGGQYF. The CDR3 DNA is TGTGCTAGCAGCTTAGACGGGGATGGTGGCCAGTACTTC.

This clone has only a few counts. The rearrangement joins TRBV6-1 to TRBJ1-5; D is uncertain. The V end lost 5 bases, the J end lost 2 bases, and 10 bases lay between the germline ends. Germline assignment: CDR1 MNHNS and CDR2 SASEGT. The CDR3 spans 14 residues. The CDR3 bases are TGTGCCAGCAGTCCCCGAGGGCGCAATCAGCCCCAGCATTTT. Protein product: CASSPRGRNQPQHF.

This clone was seen only a few times. The genes are TRBV29-1 and TRBJ2-5; weak D call: TRBD1 (6 bases). The CDR3 is made up of 12 amino acids. Looked up from germline, CDR1 is SQVTM and CDR2 is ANQGSEA. The ends were cut back, 6 bases at V and 10 bases at J, with 18 bases in the middle. In DNA form, the CDR3 reads TGCAGCGTCACAAAGGATACAGGGATCCAGTACTTC. As protein: CSVTKDTGIQYF.

This clone has just a few counts. The rearrangement joins TRBV14 to TRBJ2-1; TRBD2 agrees at 9 bases. The ends lost 2 bases at V and 2 bases at J; junction bases unmatched: 4. The CDR3 contains 16 residues. Germline CDR1 SGHDN, CDR2 FVKESK. CDR3 sequence reads: CASSQWRGRAYNEQFF. The CDR3 bases are TGTGCCAGCAGCCAATGGCGCGGGAGGGCCTACAATGAGCAGTTCTTC.

This clone has just a few counts. V usage is TRBV9 and J usage is TRBJ2-3; D is ambiguous. Germline V gene lookup returns CDR1 SGDLS and CDR2 YYNGEE. The CDR3 is 15 residues long. V was cut by 0 bases and J by 5 bases, with 13 bases left in between. The CDR3 region has the DNA TGTGCCAGCAGCGTAGTCGCGAGCTCAGGAGATACGCAGTATTTT. Translating it yields CASSVVASSGDTQYF.

The chain joins TRBV5-4 to TRBJ2-7; 9 bases line up with TRBD2. The CDR3 extends over 19 amino acids. Losses at the gene ends were 1 base for V and 0 bases for J; bases not matched to a gene: 14. CDR1 is SGHNT and CDR2 is YYREEE in the germline V gene (reference sequence). This CDR3 is CASSLLRMAGGPSSYEQYF. CDR3 in DNA: TGTGCCAGCAGCTTGTTGCGAATGGCGGGAGGGCCGAGCTCCTACGAGCAGTACTTC.

This clone was detected a few times. The chain is built from TRBV7-9 and TRBJ1-1; D is unclear. The ends were cut back, 0 bases at V and 7 bases at J, with 12 bases in the middle. The CDR3 length is 14 residues. Germline assignment: CDR1 SEHNR and CDR2 FQNEAQ (reference sequence). CDR3 nucleotides: TGTGCCAGCAGCTTAGCGTCGGGGAAGCGTGAAGCTTTCTTT. Protein product: CASSLASGKREAFF. The variable domain in full, with the rest retrieved from reference TRBV7-9 and TRBJ1-1, is DTGVSQNPRHKITKRGQNVTFRCDPISEHNRLYWYRQTLGQGPEFLTYFQNEAQLEKSRLLSDRFSAERPKGSFSTLEIQRTEQGDSAMYLCASSLASGKREAFFGQGTRLTVV.

This clone was seen a handful of times. Other nucleotide sequences in the sample specify the same CDR3. The V gene is TRBV18, the J gene TRBJ2-7; 7 bases map to TRBD2. Germline V gene sequence: CDR1 KGHSH, CDR2 LQKENI. Trimming removed 3 bases from V and 2 bases from J; junction bases left unmatched: 4. The CDR3 is 14 residues long. The CDR3 loop reads CASSPPSGTYEQYF. Written as DNA, the CDR3 is TGTGCCAGCTCACCGCCTAGCGGCACCTACGAGCAGTACTTC.

This clone was seen a handful of times. The chain uses TRBV11-2 and TRBJ2-5, with D possibly being TRBD2 (5 bases). The CDR3 loop spans 15 amino acids. Germline V gene lookup returns CDR1 SGHAT and CDR2 FQNNGV. Trimming removed 5 bases at V and 2 bases at J, with 15 bases between. The CDR3 bases are TGTGCCAGCAGCATAGGACTCGCCCCACAAGAGACCCAGTACTTC. Its translation is CASSIGLAPQETQYF.

V gene TRBV7-9 combines with J gene TRBJ2-1, with 7 bases fitting TRBD2. The length of the CDR3 is 15 residues. V lost 6 bases and J lost 2; bases outside the gene matches: 7. The germline gives CDR1 SEHNR, CDR2 FQNEAQ (reference sequence). The CDR3, as DNA: TGTGCCAGCAGAGCAAGGGAGGGTCCCTACAATGAGCAGTTCTTC. It codes for CASRAREGPYNEQFF.

This sequence joins TRBV28 and TRBJ1-3; 7 bases match TRBD1. The germline V gene encodes CDR1 MDHEN and CDR2 SYDVKM. V was clipped by 4 bases and J by 1 base; unmatched bases: 4. There are 15 residues in the CDR3. In DNA, the CDR3 is TGTGCCAGCAGTTCCCGGGGACAGTCTGGAAACACCATATATTTT. This translates into CASSSRGQSGNTIYF. The entire variable domain, with the rest obtained from reference TRBV28 and TRBJ1-3, is as follows: DVKVTQSSRYLVKRTGEKVFLECVQDMDHENMFWYRQDPGLGLRLIYFSYDVKMKEKGDIPEGYSVSREKKERFSLILESASTNQTSMYLCASSSRGQSGNTIYFGEGSWLTVV.

This clone came up a few times. V and J are TRBV11-3 and TRBJ1-1, with 9 bases identical to TRBD1. V shed 4 bases, J shed 3 bases, and the junction held 0 bases outside the gene matches. Germline V CDR1 and CDR2: SGHNT, YENEEA. The CDR3 consists of 13 residues. For the CDR3, the DNA is TGTGCCAGCAGCTGGACAGGGGACACTGAAGCTTTCTTT. It codes for CASSWTGDTEAFF.

This clone was found a few times. The chain uses TRBV7-2 and TRBJ2-1, with 11 positions matching TRBD2. The length of the CDR3 is 14 residues. The V gene's germline CDR1 is SGHTA and CDR2 FQGNSA. V was clipped by 5 bases and J by 7 bases; unmatched bases: 4. The DNA of the CDR3 is TGTGCCAGCAGCCCACCTAGCGGGAGGAATGAGCAGTTCTTC. It specifies CASSPPSGRNEQFF.

In its sample, this clone was seen a few times. This chain joins TRBV18 and TRBJ2-3; D is perhaps TRBD2 (6 bases). Trimming shortened V by 3 bases and J by 4 bases, and 8 bases separated the two germline ends. Germline V gene data show CDR1 as KGHSH and CDR2 as LQKENI. The CDR3 is 13 amino acids. CDR3 region: CASSPGGPDTQYF. The DNA of the CDR3 is TGTGCCAGCTCACCGGGAGGCCCAGATACGCAGTATTTT.